Listed below are T cell receptor beta chains from one sample, sequenced in a study of prognosis after radiotherapy for stage I lung cancer. TCRdb called the multiplex PCR reads again in MiXCR, with one record for every CDR3 protein. The sample includes about 8,500 distinct CDR3 sequences, 62% of them seen just once. The sequencing here drew on PBMCs, taken before or after stereotactic body radiation therapy (not recorded which). Receptor source: a donor over 45 with non-small cell lung cancer. Each CDR3 is given with its conserved first and last residue. D genes are given only for firm matches. The size entry is marked missing in some rows and otherwise reads once, few, many or a size class.

v_gene: TRBV15; j_gene: TRBJ2-1; abundance: NA; d_gene: TRBD1; len: 15; CDR3aa: CATSRVGQGRNEQFF; CDR3nt: TGTGCCACCAGCAGAGTGGGACAGGGCAGGAATGAGCAGTTCTTC
v_gene: TRBV6-1; j_gene: TRBJ2-7; abundance: medium-sized; d_gene: NA; len: 14; CDR3aa: CASSGPQVSYEQYF; CDR3nt: TGTGCCAGCAGTGGCCCACAGGTCTCCTACGAGCAGTACTTC
v_gene: TRBV11-3; j_gene: TRBJ2-1; abundance: once; d_gene: NA; len: 14; CDR3aa: CASSFLPNGDEQFF; CDR3nt: TGTGCCAGCAGCTTCCTACCTAACGGGGATGAGCAGTTCTTC
v_gene: TRBV20-1; j_gene: TRBJ2-5; abundance: many; d_gene: TRBD1; len: 15; CDR3aa: CSAPTGGAFQETQYF; CDR3nt: TGCAGTGCTCCTACAGGGGGCGCCTTCCAAGAGACCCAGTACTTC
v_gene: TRBV28; j_gene: TRBJ2-1; abundance: NA; d_gene: TRBD1; len: 14; CDR3aa: CASSQPGQYNEQFF; CDR3nt: TGTGCCAGCAGCCAACCGGGACAGTACAATGAGCAGTTCTTC
v_gene: TRBV27; j_gene: TRBJ2-1; abundance: NA; d_gene: TRBD2; len: 12; CDR3aa: CASSSSGADQFF; CDR3nt: TGTGCCAGCAGTTCTAGCGGAGCTGATCAGTTCTTC
v_gene: TRBV9; j_gene: TRBJ1-2; abundance: medium-sized; d_gene: TRBD1; len: 13; CDR3aa: CASSVATGGGYTF; CDR3nt: TGTGCCAGCAGCGTAGCTACAGGGGGTGGCTACACCTTC
v_gene: TRBV7-9; j_gene: TRBJ2-1; abundance: NA; d_gene: TRBD2; len: 16; CDR3aa: CASSSPTSGTHNEQFF; CDR3nt: TGTGCCAGCAGCTCGCCTACTAGCGGCACCCACAATGAGCAGTTCTTC
v_gene: TRBV12-3/TRBV12-4; j_gene: TRBJ2-2; abundance: medium-sized; d_gene: NA; len: 14; CDR3aa: CASSLRGETGELFF; CDR3nt: TGTGCCAGCAGTTTAAGGGGTGAAACCGGGGAGCTGTTTTTT
v_gene: TRBV19; j_gene: TRBJ1-6; abundance: NA; d_gene: NA; len: 14; CDR3aa: CASSIGQNNSPLHF; CDR3nt: TGTGCCAGTAGTATAGGACAGAATAATTCACCCCTCCACTTT
v_gene: TRBV4-1; j_gene: TRBJ1-2; abundance: NA; d_gene: NA; len: 15; CDR3aa: CDSSQRQYLNYGYTF; CDR3nt: TGCGACAGCAGCCAGAGACAGTACCTGAACTATGGCTACACCTTC